The clone carrying this T cell receptor beta chain showed up just once. This entry is derived from a study of blood T cell repertoires in COVID-19. Study at large: There were acute and convalescent COVID-19 samples, and they came from the United States, Italy and Spain.

V lost 1 base and J lost 6, with 27 bases in between. The CDR3 runs 18 residues. The germline V gene encodes CDR1 GTSNPN and CDR2 SVGIG (reference sequence). Original data processing: Estimation of nucleated cell counts was performed using reference gene primer amplification. The table came from immunoSEQ multiplex PCR; TCRdb's copy has only in-frame clones and leaves some out. Clone size and V and J calls were adopted from that table, with D and trimming inferred from the DNA. The sample carries about 160,000 clones, around 81% recorded once. The participants were between roughly 18 and 100 years old and came from some 23 US areas. Symptom resolution, clearance, or two negative PCRs marked donors in Cohort 3 as recovered.

J is TRBJ1-2 and V is TRBV30; D unclear. The sequencing input was PBMCs or T cells enriched from blood (not recorded which). The source of this sequence is a man aged 35 to 55 who had recovered from COVID-19. CDR3 sequence: CAWSAPRTGSRGGNGYTF. The CDR3 region has the DNA TGTGCCTGGAGTGCCCCCCGGACGGGGTCTAGAGGTGGAAATGGCTACACCTTC.